A few counts support the clone carrying this T cell receptor beta chain. This CDR3 has 13 residues. Trimming left V 0 bases short and J 6 bases short, with 8 bases between. These data come from a study of human T cells and chemical hapten exposure. TCRdb reprocessed the RACE reads via MiXCR and lists one record per CDR3 protein. The sample has 45,000 to 65,000 distinct CDR3 sequences, roughly 9.8% seen once. Described time point: pre-sensitization, week 0. Treatment defined: therapeutic diphenylcyclopropenone sensitization with weekly scalp DPC. The sequences come from whole blood, collected in connection with sensitization to the hapten diphenylcyclopropenone (DPC). V is TRBV12-3 or TRBV12-4 and J is TRBJ1-2, with D uncertain. This clonotype was sampled from a man between 40 and 49 years old with alopecia areata. Some clones in this sample may be carry-over from other donors' samples. CDR3 amino acids: CASSLAQRHGYTF. As DNA, the CDR3 is TGTGCCAGCAGTTTAGCCCAAAGGCATGGCTACACCTTC.